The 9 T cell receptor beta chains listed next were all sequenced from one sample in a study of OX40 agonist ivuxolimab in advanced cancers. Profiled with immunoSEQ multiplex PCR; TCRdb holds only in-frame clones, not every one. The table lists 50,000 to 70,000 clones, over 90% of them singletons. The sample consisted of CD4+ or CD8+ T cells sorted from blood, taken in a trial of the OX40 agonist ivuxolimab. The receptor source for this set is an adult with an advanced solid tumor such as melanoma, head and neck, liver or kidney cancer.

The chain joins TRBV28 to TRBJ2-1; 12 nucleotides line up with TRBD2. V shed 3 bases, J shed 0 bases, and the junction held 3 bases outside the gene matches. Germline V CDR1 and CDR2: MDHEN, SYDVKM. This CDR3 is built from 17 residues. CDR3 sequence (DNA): TGTGCCAGCAGTTTTTTGACTAGCGGGAGCTCCTACAATGAGCAGTTCTTC. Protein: CASSFLTSGSSYNEQFF.

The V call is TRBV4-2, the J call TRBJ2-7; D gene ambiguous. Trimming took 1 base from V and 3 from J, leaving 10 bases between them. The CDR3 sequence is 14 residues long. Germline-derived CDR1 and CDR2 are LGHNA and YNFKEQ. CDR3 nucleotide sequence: TGTGCCAGCAGCCAAGTGGGATCAGGCTACGAGCAGTACTTC. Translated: CASSQVGSGYEQYF.

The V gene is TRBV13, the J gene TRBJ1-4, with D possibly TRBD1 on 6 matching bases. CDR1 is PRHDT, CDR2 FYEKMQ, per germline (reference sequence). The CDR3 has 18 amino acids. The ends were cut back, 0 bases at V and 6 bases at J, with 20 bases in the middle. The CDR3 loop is CASSLGPPGVRGDEKLFF. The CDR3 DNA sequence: TGTGCCAGCAGCTTAGGCCCTCCAGGGGTTAGGGGGGATGAAAAACTGTTTTTT.

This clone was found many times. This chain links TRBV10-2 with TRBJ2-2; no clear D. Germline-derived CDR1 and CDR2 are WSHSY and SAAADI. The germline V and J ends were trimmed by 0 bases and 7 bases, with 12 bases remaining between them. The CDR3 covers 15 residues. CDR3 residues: CASSESLDQGGELFF. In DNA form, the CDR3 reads TGCGCCAGCAGTGAGTCCCTAGATCAAGGCGGGGAGCTGTTTTTT.

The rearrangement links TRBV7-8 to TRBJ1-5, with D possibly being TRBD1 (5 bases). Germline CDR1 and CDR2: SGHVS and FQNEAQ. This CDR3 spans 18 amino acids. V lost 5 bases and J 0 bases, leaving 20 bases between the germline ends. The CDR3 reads CASSPYGDSLYSNQPQHF. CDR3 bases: TGTGCCAGCAGCCCTTACGGCGACAGTTTGTATAGCAATCAGCCCCAGCATTTT.

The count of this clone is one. The CDR3 DNA is TGTGCCATTAACCGGGACAGGGGCTACGAGCAGTACTTC. Encoded protein: CAINRDRGYEQYF. The V and J genes are TRBV10-3 and TRBJ2-7; 10 positions agree with TRBD1. Germline-derived CDR1 and CDR2 are ENHRY and SYGVKD. Trimming at V came to 9 bases and at J to 3 bases, leaving 5 bases not matched to a gene. The CDR3 runs to 13 residues.

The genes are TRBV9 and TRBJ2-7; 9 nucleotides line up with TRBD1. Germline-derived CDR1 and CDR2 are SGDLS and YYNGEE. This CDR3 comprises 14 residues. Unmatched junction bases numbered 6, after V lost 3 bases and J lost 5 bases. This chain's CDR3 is CASSARDRVHEQYF. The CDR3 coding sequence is TGTGCCAGCAGCGCTCGGGACAGGGTACACGAGCAGTACTTC.

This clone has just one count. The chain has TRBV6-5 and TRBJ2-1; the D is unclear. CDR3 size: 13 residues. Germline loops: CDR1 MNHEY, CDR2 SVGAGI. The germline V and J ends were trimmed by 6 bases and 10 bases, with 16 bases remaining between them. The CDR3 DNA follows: TGTGCCAGCAGCCTATACGCCGCTCGGGAGCAGTTCTTC. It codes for CASSLYAAREQFF.

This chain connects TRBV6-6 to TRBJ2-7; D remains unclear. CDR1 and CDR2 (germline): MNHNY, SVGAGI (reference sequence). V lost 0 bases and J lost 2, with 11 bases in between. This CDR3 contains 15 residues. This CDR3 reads CASSYSIGRPYEQYF. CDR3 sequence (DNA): TGTGCCAGCAGTTACTCGATCGGCAGACCCTACGAGCAGTACTTC.